This T cell receptor beta chain was documented in a study of CD8+CD57+ T cells in acquired aplastic anemia. At the level of the study: When averaged, DNA from sorted CD4+ and CD8+ cells came to 3.2 ug. Study outcomes and limitations: A set of roughly 27 CD8+ CDR3 sequences was shared between patients and controls, and these sequences appeared highly expressed in patients. Patients did not significantly differ from controls in CD8+ Simpson's diversity.

Researchers used genomic DNA as the template to profile TCR beta VDJ and CDR3. TCRdb analysed the reads with MiXCR anew, one entry per CDR3 protein. The sample records about 58,000 distinct CDR3 sequences, 55% to 70% being singletons. Only patients with CD8+CD57+ cell expansion on flow cytometry were chosen for sequencing. There was no therapy given to any patient before the blood sampling took place. Worth noting for this clonotype: Its antigen is not identified. This likely comes from a read error, as the CDR3 has no conserved phenylalanine or tryptophan at its end.

From germline, CDR1 is DFQATT and CDR2 SNEGSKA (reference sequence). The CDR3 has 14 amino acids. The gene calls are TRBV20-1 and TRBJ1-1; 10 bases are shared with TRBD1. The sequencing sample was made of sorted CD4+, CD8+, or CD8+CD57+ T cells (not recorded which) from PBMCs. The receptor was derived from a human donor with aplastic anemia. In nucleotides, the CDR3 is TGCAGGGCTAGAGGGGACAGGGGTCGGGGGGGAGCTTTCTGT. Amino acid sequence: CRARGDRGRGGAFC.